This T cell receptor (beta chain) was sequenced during a study of metastatic and nonmetastatic thyroid tumors. Study at large: From malignant and benign thyroid patients, repertoires in blood and in tumor or nodule tissue were compared.

Broader study findings: Significantly higher TCR beta diversity was reportedly seen in malignant thyroid tumors than benign nodules, in blood and tumor.

Patients underwent thyroid surgery, and none had received any treatment before it. In this sample, this clone turned up many times. The antigen remains undetermined. Distinct nucleotide sequences in the sample also encode this CDR3. This CDR3 is built from 14 residues. V was trimmed by 0 bases and J by 5 bases, leaving 13 bases between them. CDR1 and CDR2 from the germline V gene are DFQATT and SNEGSKA (reference sequence). Source study methods: Across clinicopathological groups, CDR3 differences served as the basis for building a distant-metastasis classifier for papillary thyroid cancer. With MiXCR, TCRdb reprocessed the PCR reads. The V and J calls come from TCRdb's annotation, not from the publication. The sample consists of around 30,000 clones, more than 15% of them appearing once.

The sample consisted of blood. The chain is built from TRBV20-1 and TRBJ1-1; D is possibly TRBD1 (5 bases). The origin of this receptor is a female donor with papillary thyroid cancer or a benign thyroid nodule (not recorded which). Some clones in this sample may be carry-over from other donors' samples. CDR3 amino acids: CSARDGRGATEAFF. CDR3 nucleotide sequence: TGCAGTGCTAGAGATGGTAGGGGTGCGACTGAAGCTTTCTTT.